The subject of this entry is one T cell receptor beta chain. Its specificity is not known. Germline assignment: CDR1 SGHAT and CDR2 FQNNGV. There are 14 residues in the CDR3. Trimming pared 1 base from V and 9 bases from J, leaving 16 bases between. These data are taken from a study of response to subunit inactivated influenza vaccine. General study results and limits: The authors offered the suggestion that each seasonal influenza vaccination recruits few new T cells.

In TCRdb, the RT-PCR reads were re-called with MiXCR into one record per CDR3 protein. The top ten clones hold 6.5% to 8% of a sample with 590,000 or so distinct CDR3 sequences, around 15% of them seen once. This chain connects TRBV11-2 to TRBJ2-7; the D is unclear. This receptor was obtained from a man aged 45 to 65 who received an inactivated influenza vaccine. Sequenced material: PBMCs from blood, taken about 14 days before vaccination. CDR3 residues: CASSLGSNSDGQYF. In DNA, the CDR3 is TGTGCCAGCAGCTTAGGCTCGAACTCGGACGGGCAGTACTTC.